This T cell receptor beta chain is drawn from a study of shared clonotypes between healthy human individuals. The CDR3 has 12 residues. Per germline, CDR1 MNHEY and CDR2 SVGAGI. Trimming took off 2 bases at V and 8 bases at J, with 9 bases between the two ends. In regard to this clone: Its antigen remains unidentified.

Sequencing was performed with immunoSEQ multiplex PCR; in TCRdb, only in-frame clones are kept and a portion is missing. The data hold around 450,000 clones, with around 79% observed a single time. Overall study results and limits: Researchers sampled blood only, noting tissue repertoires likely differ. Clonotype sharing across donors was expected to vary with sequencing depth.

Sequencing input: PBMCs. The rearrangement joins TRBV6-5 to TRBJ1-2; unclear D gene. This receptor was taken from a woman aged 40 to 50 in good health. Some clones in this sample may be carry-over from other donors' samples. CDR3 amino acids: CASSYRGSGYTF. The CDR3, as DNA: TGTGCCAGCAGTTACCGGGGATCCGGCTACACCTTC.